This T cell receptor beta chain was retrieved from a study of Ad26.COV2.S vaccination and SARS-CoV-2 variants. At the level of the study: The authors gave Ad26.COV2.S intramuscularly, either once or twice 56 days apart.

Generated by immunoSEQ multiplex PCR, the TCRdb table keeps only in-frame clones and is missing some. The sample shows 400,000 to 450,000 clones, 92% of them seen only once. A word on this clone: The target antigen is unknown.

Germline V CDR1 and CDR2: SGHNT, YYREEE (reference sequence). The CDR3 extends over 16 amino acids. V was trimmed by 2 bases and J by 8 bases, leaving 22 bases between them. General observations from the study: Placebo recipients trailed vaccine recipients in spike-specific TCR breadth. The TCR breadth and depth analyses may have produced an underestimate of total T cell responses.

The treatment: around 19 received Ad26.COV2.S at low or high dose, single or two shots; roughly five received placebo; per-sample allocation not given. Vaccine and placebo recipients were sampled on day 63 after the first injection. This vaccine is an Ad26 vector that expresses the Wuhan-strain SARS-CoV-2 spike. The origin of this receptor is a person between 18 and 65 years old who received the Ad26.COV2.S COVID-19 vaccine or a placebo. This chain links TRBV5-4 with TRBJ1-2; D possibly corresponds to TRBD1 (5 bases). This material consisted of peripheral blood, taken in a trial of Ad26.COV2.S vaccine versus placebo. This CDR3 reads CASSFWPGQGVGGYTF. Written as DNA, the CDR3 is TGTGCCAGCAGCTTTTGGCCAGGGCAGGGAGTGGGCGGCTACACCTTC. Based on the CDR3 plus reference TRBV5-4 and TRBJ1-2, the full variable domain is ETGVTQSPTHLIKTRGQQVTLRCSSQSGHNTVSWYQQALGQGPQFIFQYYREEENGRGNFPPRFSGLQFPNYSSELNVNALELDDSALYLCASSFWPGQGVGGYTFGSGTRLTVV.